In its sample, the clone carrying this TCR beta chain was seen many times. Original processing methods: Nucleated cell counts were estimated from reference gene primer amplification. Libraries were prepared by immunoSEQ multiplex PCR; TCRdb keeps only in-frame clonotypes and omits some of them. That table is the source of V, J and clone size, and D and trimming were worked out from the DNA. The sample carries some 110,000 clones, around 84% recorded once. This entry belongs to a study of blood T cell repertoires in COVID-19. This CDR3 has 17 residues. With V trimmed by 7 bases and J by 6 bases, 17 bases remained unmatched. CDR1 MNHEY and CDR2 SMNVEV come from the germline V gene (reference sequence).

The sequencing sample was made of peripheral blood. The J gene is TRBJ2-3, the V gene TRBV27; 9 bases align to TRBD2. This receptor was taken from a man aged 40-49 years with acute or convalescent COVID-19. The CDR3 loop is CASTPAMASGTVDTQYF. In DNA form, the CDR3 reads TGTGCCAGCACCCCAGCTATGGCTAGCGGGACAGTGGATACGCAGTATTTT.